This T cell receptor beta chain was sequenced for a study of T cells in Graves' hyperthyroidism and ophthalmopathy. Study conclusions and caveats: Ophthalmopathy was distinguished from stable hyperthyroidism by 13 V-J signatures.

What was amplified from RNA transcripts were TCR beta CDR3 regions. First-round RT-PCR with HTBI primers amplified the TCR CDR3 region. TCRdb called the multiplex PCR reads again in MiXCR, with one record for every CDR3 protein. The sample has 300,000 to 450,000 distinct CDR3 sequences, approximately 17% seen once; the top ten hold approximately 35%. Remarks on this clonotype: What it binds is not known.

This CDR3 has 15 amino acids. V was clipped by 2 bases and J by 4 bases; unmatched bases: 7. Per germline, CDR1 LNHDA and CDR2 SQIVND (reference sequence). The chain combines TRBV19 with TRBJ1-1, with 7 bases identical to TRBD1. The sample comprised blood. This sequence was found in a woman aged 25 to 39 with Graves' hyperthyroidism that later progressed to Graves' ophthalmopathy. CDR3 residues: CASSINPPGGTEAFF. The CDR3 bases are TGTGCCAGTAGTATAAACCCGCCAGGGGGCACTGAAGCTTTCTTT.